This paragraph covers one T cell receptor (beta chain) sequence. Its cognate antigen has yet to be identified. No quality values exist for individual bases; no much larger clone is one base distant. The data were obtained in a study of post-analysis software for immune sequencing data (dated by TCRdb to about 2015). Turning to the overall study: Recorded disease courses included relapsing-remitting, secondary progressive and progressive-relapsing multiple sclerosis, with some patients lacking subtype annotation. The patient repertoires were compared against 11 previously published healthy control repertoires obtained from donors aged about 6 to 25 years. A subset of samples was prepared in parallel using single-end sample barcoding, then pooled and co-amplified after Illumina adapter ligation. The paper as a whole reports these results and caveats: Strong co-clustering of samples prepared in the same batch was shown by direct clustering with F measure, prompting a batch-effect correction. The multiple sclerosis patient group was slightly younger than the control group. Multiple sclerosis patients had significantly lower normalized Chao1 diversity than controls, a result that suggests substantial peripheral T-cell clonal expansion.

TCR beta repertoires were profiled from peripheral blood of 10 to 15 young patients with multiple sclerosis to demonstrate the VDJtools post-analysis software. The multiple sclerosis patients were children and adolescents between roughly 6 and 16 years of age. Library construction relied on PCR. TCRdb records Illumina HiSeq 2500 as the sequencer. To reduce PCR and sequencing biases, unique molecular identifiers were built into the TCR beta cDNA libraries. Approximately 500,000 cDNA molecules were obtained per 1 to 10 million input T cells, so each molecule approximated one T cell. The patient libraries were prepared and sequenced using the same protocol as the earlier healthy control dataset. Within a given batch, samples were prepared together, multiplexed and sequenced on the same HiSeq lane. The authors' pipeline ran thus. Raw barcoded reads were processed with MIGEC, and single-read molecular identifier groups were discarded before consensus assembly and CDR3 extraction. Clonotype tables were post-analysed with VDJtools, and diversity was normalized by down-sampling all datasets to the smallest sample size. In repertoire overlap clustering, CDR3 amino acid sequences, but not nucleotide sequences, were matched to correct batch-related cross-sample contamination. TCRdb redid the processing of the public reads, applying fastp at Q25 and MiXCR, and retained in-frame beta chains. Rows with a matching CDR3 protein are joined into one entry that keeps the most common DNA and genes. TCRdb, not the original authors, processed these V and J calls. The sample profile shows 600,000 to 700,000 distinct CDR3 sequences; roughly three fifths of them were found once. Of the sample, about 11% is held by the ten largest clones.

The clonotype comes from a girl aged 2 to 10 with multiple sclerosis. The sequenced sample was blood.

The DNA sequence is as follows: TGTGCCAGCAGTCCCCCGGGACTAGCGAACTACAATGAGCAGTTCTTC. It specifies CASSPPGLANYNEQFF. This chain joins TRBV2 to TRBJ2-1, with 10 junctional bases fitting TRBD2. The germline V gene supplies CDR1 SNHLY and CDR2 FYNNEI. Trimmed from V: 5 bases; trimmed from J: 3 bases; junction bases lacking a gene match: 7. Including the terminal cysteine and phenylalanine, the CDR3 comprises 16 residues. The sequence is cut down to CDR3 DNA, 48 bases in frame from base 1. Where the CDR3 stops, the reference TRBV2 and TRBJ2-1 genes take over; the full variable domain is EPEVTQTPSHQVTQMGQEVILRCVPISNHLYFYWYRQILGQKVEFLVSFYNNEISEKSEIFDDQFSVERPDGSNFTLKIRSTKLEDSAMYFCASSPPGLANYNEQFFGPGTRLTVL.